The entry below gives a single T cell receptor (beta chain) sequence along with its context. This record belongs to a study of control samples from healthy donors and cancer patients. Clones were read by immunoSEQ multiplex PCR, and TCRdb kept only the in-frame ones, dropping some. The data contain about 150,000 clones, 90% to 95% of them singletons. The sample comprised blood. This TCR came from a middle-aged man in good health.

CDR3 sequence reads: CASSRGTGDYSPLHF. The CDR3 region has the DNA TGTGCCAGCAGCAGAGGGACAGGAGATTATTCACCCCTCCACTTT. The chain recombines TRBV11-2 with TRBJ1-6; the match to TRBD1 covers 8 bases. Germline assignment: CDR1 SGHAT and CDR2 FQNNGV. This CDR3 has 15 residues. Unmatched junction bases numbered 8, after V lost 5 bases and J lost 8 bases.